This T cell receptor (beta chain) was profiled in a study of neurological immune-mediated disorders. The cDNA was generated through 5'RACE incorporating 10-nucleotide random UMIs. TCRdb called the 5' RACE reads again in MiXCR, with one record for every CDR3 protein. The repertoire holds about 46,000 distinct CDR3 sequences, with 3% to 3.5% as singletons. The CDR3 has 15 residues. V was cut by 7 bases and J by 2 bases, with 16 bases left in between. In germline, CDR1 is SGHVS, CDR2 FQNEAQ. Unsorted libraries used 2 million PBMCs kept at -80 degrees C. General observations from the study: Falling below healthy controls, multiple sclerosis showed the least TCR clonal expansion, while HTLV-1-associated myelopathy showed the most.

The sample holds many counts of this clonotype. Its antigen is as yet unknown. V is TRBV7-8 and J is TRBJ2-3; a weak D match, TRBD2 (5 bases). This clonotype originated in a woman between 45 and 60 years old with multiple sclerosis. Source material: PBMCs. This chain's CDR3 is CASTFVGGPTDTQYF. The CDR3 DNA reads TGTGCCAGCACCTTTGTAGGAGGTCCCACAGATACGCAGTATTTT.